The rows below give T cell receptor beta chains drawn from one sample of a study of T cell clonotyping in hematopoietic cell transplantation. TCRdb's copy holds only in-frame clones and misses some; the assay was immunoSEQ multiplex PCR. The table lists tens of thousands of clones, about 95% of them singletons, with roughly 1.5% in the top ten. The sequencing used peripheral blood mononuclear cells, collected before stem cell transplant. The receptor source for this set is a woman in her 50s with acute myeloid leukemia. Some clones in this sample may be carry-over from other donors' samples. CDR3s include the opening cysteine and the closing phenylalanine or tryptophan. The D gene is left open where the match is weak. Some rows have no size entry. The others give once, few or many, or a class for an expanded clone.

j_call d_call v_call clone_size cdr3_nt cdr3_aa
TRBJ1-5 - TRBV19 once TGTGCCAGTAGTATAGCCCCTGTCGGCAATCAGCCCCAGCATTTT CASSIAPVGNQPQHF
TRBJ2-3 TRBD2 TRBV30 - TGTGCCTGGAGCCCCCCGACTAGCGGGAGGACAGATACGCAGTATTTT CAWSPPTSGRTDTQYF
TRBJ1-1 TRBD1 TRBV6-5 - TGTGCCAGCAGTTACACCGACAGGGAGAAAGCTTTCTTT CASSYTDREKAFF
TRBJ2-7 TRBD1 TRBV6-5 - TGTGCCAGCAGTAGACAGGGTGCCTCCTACGAGCAGTACTTC CASSRQGASYEQYF
TRBJ2-7 - TRBV5-1 - TGCGCCAGCAGCTTGGGGGTCGGGGATTACGAGCAGTACTTC CASSLGVGDYEQYF
TRBJ1-2 TRBD1 TRBV27 - TGTGCCAGCAGACAGACAGGGGGCAGTGGCTACACCTTC CASRQTGGSGYTF
TRBJ2-7 - TRBV9 - TGTGCCAGCAGCGTAGTCCCCTACTCATCGTATGAGCAGTACTTC CASSVVPYSSYEQYF
TRBJ1-5 TRBD1 TRBV28 - TGTGCCACCCGACAGGGCGATCAGCCCCAGCATTTT CATRQGDQPQHF
TRBJ1-1 TRBD1 TRBV28 - TGTGCCAGCAGTTTGTGGACAGGGGGGATGAACACTGAAGCTTTCTTT CASSLWTGGMNTEAFF
TRBJ2-7 - TRBV10-3 - TGTGCCATCAGTGCCGGACAGTCCCTCTACGAGCAGTACTTC CAISAGQSLYEQYF
TRBJ1-5 - TRBV19 - TGTGCCAGTAGTATTACCAAGAATAGCAATCAGCCCCAGCATTTT CASSITKNSNQPQHF
TRBJ2-1 TRBD2 TRBV27 - TGTGCCAGCTCCTCTATAGCGGGAGGATCCTACAATGAGCAGTTCTTC CASSSIAGGSYNEQFF
TRBJ2-2 TRBD2 TRBV4-1 - TGCGCCAGCACGGGACTAGCGGTAAACACCGGGGAGCTGTTTTTT CASTGLAVNTGELFF
TRBJ1-1 - TRBV29-1 - TGCGGCGGGAAAGGGAACACTGAAGCTTTCTTT CGGKGNTEAFF
TRBJ2-5 - TRBV11-3 - TGTGCCAGCAGCTTAGATTCGGGCTTCCAAGAGACCCAGTACTTC CASSLDSGFQETQYF
TRBJ2-7 - TRBV19 - TGTGCCAGTAGACAGAACGGCCTCTCCTACGAGCAGTACTTC CASRQNGLSYEQYF
TRBJ1-1 - TRBV11-2 - TGTGCCAGCATCAGACAGAGAAGAACTGAAGCTTTCTTT CASIRQRRTEAFF
TRBJ1-5 - TRBV5-6 - TGTGCCAGCAGCTTTATGCAAGGAACTAGCAATCAGCCCCAGCATTTT CASSFMQGTSNQPQHF
TRBJ2-4 - TRBV7-2 - TGTGCCAGCAGTCACCTTGGAGGCGCGGACATTCAGTACTTC CASSHLGGADIQYF
TRBJ1-4 - TRBV6-1 - TGTGCCAGCAGGGAAAGCAAGGGGTACGGAAAACTGTTTTTT CASRESKGYGKLFF
TRBJ1-2 - TRBV30 - TGTGCCTGGACAGTCCCGGGGGCGCCCGATGGCTACACCTTC CAWTVPGAPDGYTF
TRBJ1-1 - TRBV4-1 - TGCGCCAGCAGCCACTCTGACAGAAACACTGAAGCTTTCTTT CASSHSDRNTEAFF
TRBJ2-5 - TRBV10-3 - TGTGCCATCAGTGAGCGGGGTACACAAGAGACCCAGTACTTC CAISERGTQETQYF
TRBJ2-3 TRBD2 TRBV4-1 - TGCGCCAGCAGCCAACCTTCGGAGGGCCGGGGAGGGAAAGATACGCAGTATTTT CASSQPSEGRGGKDTQYF
TRBJ2-6 TRBD2 TRBV7-9 - TGTGCCAGCAGTTTTAGCGGGGGGGCCTCTGGGGCCAACGTCCTGACTTTC CASSFSGGASGANVLTF
TRBJ1-2 TRBD1 TRBV2 - TGTGCCAGCAGTGGAGTATTAGGGGGCGAAGGCTACACCTTC CASSGVLGGEGYTF
TRBJ2-7 - TRBV2 few TGTGCCAGCGAAGGGCAATTGGGACCAGAGTCCTACGAGCAGTACTTC CASEGQLGPESYEQYF
TRBJ2-7 TRBD2 TRBV6-5 - TGTGCCAGCAGTTACTTAGGCGGGGGGGCCTACGAGCAGTACTTC CASSYLGGGAYEQYF
TRBJ2-7 TRBD2 TRBV5-6 - TGTGCCAGCAGCTCCATAGCGGGAGAATACGAGCAGTACTTC CASSSIAGEYEQYF
TRBJ1-4 - TRBV30 - TGTGCCTGGAACGGACAGTCCTATGAAAAACTGTTTTTT CAWNGQSYEKLFF
TRBJ1-1 - TRBV5-1 - TGCGCCAGCAGCTCCACAGGGTCGAACACTGAAGCTTTCTTT CASSSTGSNTEAFF
TRBJ2-5 TRBD2 TRBV6-1 - TGTGCCAGCAGACTAGCGCTCCAAGAGACCCAGTACTTC CASRLALQETQYF
TRBJ1-5 - TRBV30 - TGTGCCTGGAGTAGAACCCCGATGGAACAGGGCGGCAATCAGCCCCAGCATTTT CAWSRTPMEQGGNQPQHF
TRBJ1-2 - TRBV6-6 - TGTGCCAGCACCAACCAGGTGAACTATGGCTACACCTTC CASTNQVNYGYTF
TRBJ2-7 TRBD1 TRBV6-1 - TGTGCCAGCAGTGACGGACAGGGACCTTCCTACGAGCAGTACTTC CASSDGQGPSYEQYF
TRBJ2-3 - TRBV5-8 - TGTGCCAGCAGCTCGACAGTAAGCACAGATACGCAGTATTTT CASSSTVSTDTQYF
TRBJ1-1 TRBD1 TRBV7-3 - TGTGCCAGCAGCTCCACAGGGGGCGATGTCACTGAAGCTTTCTTT CASSSTGGDVTEAFF
TRBJ2-1 - TRBV30 once TGTGCCTGGAGTGCCGAAGGCTACAATGAGCAGTTCTTC CAWSAEGYNEQFF
TRBJ2-3 - TRBV5-1 - TGCGCCAGCAGGCGACAGGAAGATACGCAGTATTTT CASRRQEDTQYF
TRBJ1-1 TRBD1 TRBV5-6 - TGTGCCAGCAGCCTCCGACAGGGAAATACTGAAGCTTTCTTT CASSLRQGNTEAFF
TRBJ1-5 TRBD1 TRBV6-5 once TGTGCCAGCAGTTACTCGACAGGGTACCAGCCCCAGCATTTT CASSYSTGYQPQHF
TRBJ1-6 - TRBV5-3 - TGTGCCAGAAGCTTGAGGGTAACGGGCGCCTATAATTCACCCCTCCACTTT CARSLRVTGAYNSPLHF
TRBJ2-5 - TRBV6-6 - TGTGCCAGCAGTTACTCACCCTGGGAGACCCAGTACTTC CASSYSPWETQYF
TRBJ1-1 - TRBV29-1 once TGCAGCGTTGTTTTATACACTGAAGCTTTCTTT CSVVLYTEAFF
TRBJ2-2 TRBD1 TRBV29-1 - TGCAGCGTTACAGGGGATCCCGGGGAGCTGTTTTTT CSVTGDPGELFF
TRBJ1-2 - TRBV11-2 - TGTGCCAGCAGCTTAGGATTCGGGTTCGGAGGCTACACCTTC CASSLGFGFGGYTF
TRBJ2-5 TRBD1 TRBV30 - TGTGCCTGGAGCCCAGGGGGCCCACAAGAGACCCAGTACTTC CAWSPGGPQETQYF
TRBJ2-5 - TRBV29-1 - TGCAGCGTTGGACAGATGCAAGAGACCCAGTACTTC CSVGQMQETQYF
TRBJ1-2 TRBD1 TRBV13 once TGTGCCAGCAGCGGCCAGACCGGGACAGGGGGCCCATCCTATGGCTACACCTTC CASSGQTGTGGPSYGYTF
TRBJ1-1 - TRBV7-2 - TGTGCCAGCAGCTTAGGGGGGTATGGAACTGAAGCTTTCTTT CASSLGGYGTEAFF
TRBJ2-2 - TRBV5-4 - TGTGCCAGCAGCTCGGTTCGCGGTGGCGGGGAGCTGTTTTTT CASSSVRGGGELFF
TRBJ1-1 - TRBV5-1 - TGCGCCAGCAGCGGACAACGTGAAGCTTTCTTT CASSGQREAFF